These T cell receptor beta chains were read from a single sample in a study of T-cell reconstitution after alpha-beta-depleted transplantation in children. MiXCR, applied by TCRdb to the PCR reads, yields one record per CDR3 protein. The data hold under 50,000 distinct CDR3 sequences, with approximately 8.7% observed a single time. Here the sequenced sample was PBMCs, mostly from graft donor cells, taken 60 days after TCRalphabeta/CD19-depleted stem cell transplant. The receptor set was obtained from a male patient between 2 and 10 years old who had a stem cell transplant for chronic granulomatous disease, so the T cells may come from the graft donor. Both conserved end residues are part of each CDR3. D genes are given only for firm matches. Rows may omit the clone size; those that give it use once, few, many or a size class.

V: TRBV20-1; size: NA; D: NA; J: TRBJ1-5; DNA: TGCAGTGCTACCGAGTTGGGGAATCAGCCCCAGCATTTT; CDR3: CSATELGNQPQHF
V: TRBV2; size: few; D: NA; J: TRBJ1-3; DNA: TGTGCCAGCTTCAACGCGGGAAACACCATATATTTT; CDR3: CASFNAGNTIYF
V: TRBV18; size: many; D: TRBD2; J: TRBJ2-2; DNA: TGTGCCAGCTCACCCGGACTAGCGGGAGAGACCGCTTTGGAGCTGTTTTTT; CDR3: CASSPGLAGETALELFF
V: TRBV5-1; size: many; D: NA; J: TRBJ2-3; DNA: TGCGCCAGCAGCTTGGCGGCTCCCGGCACAGATACGCAGTATTTT; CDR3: CASSLAAPGTDTQYF
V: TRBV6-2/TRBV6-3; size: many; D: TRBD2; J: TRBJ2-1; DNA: TGTGCCAGCCGGGCCGGGCTAGCGGGAAGGAATGAGCAGTTCTTC; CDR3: CASRAGLAGRNEQFF
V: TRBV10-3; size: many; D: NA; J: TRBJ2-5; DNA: TGTGCCATCAAGGGACCCCTACAAGAGACCCAGTACTTC; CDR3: CAIKGPLQETQYF
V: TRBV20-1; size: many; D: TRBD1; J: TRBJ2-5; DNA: TGCAGTGCTCCCCCAGCGGCGAAGAGGGACAGGGGATGGGTGACCCAGTACTTC; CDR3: CSAPPAAKRDRGWVTQYF
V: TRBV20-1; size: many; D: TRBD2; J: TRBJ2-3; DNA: TGCAGTGCTAGCTCAAGCGGGAGGGGCACAGATACGCAGTATTTT; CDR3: CSASSSGRGTDTQYF
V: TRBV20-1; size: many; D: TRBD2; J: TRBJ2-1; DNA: TGCAGTGCTAGTGGTCAGGCTAGCGGGTCCTACAATGAGCAGTTCTTC; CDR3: CSASGQASGSYNEQFF
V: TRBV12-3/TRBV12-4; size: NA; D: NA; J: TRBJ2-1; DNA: TGTGCCAGCAGTCCGCCAAGGGACAATAACTGGGGCAATGAGCAGTTCTTC; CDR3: CASSPPRDNNWGNEQFF
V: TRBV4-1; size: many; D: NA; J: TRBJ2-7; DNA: TGCGCCAGCAGCCAAGAGGGCAACTCCAACTCCTACGAGCAGTACTTC; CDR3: CASSQEGNSNSYEQYF
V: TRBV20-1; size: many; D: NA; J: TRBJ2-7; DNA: TGCAGTGCTAGCCCTCCGGACAGCCGCTACGAGCAGTACTTC; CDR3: CSASPPDSRYEQYF
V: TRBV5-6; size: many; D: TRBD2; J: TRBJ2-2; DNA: TGTGCCAGCAGCCCTGCGGAGCGGGAGTATACCGGGGAGCTGTTTTTT; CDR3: CASSPAEREYTGELFF
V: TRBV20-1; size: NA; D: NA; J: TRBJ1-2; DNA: TGCAGTGCTAGACATGACAGGTTGGAGGGCTACACCTTC; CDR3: CSARHDRLEGYTF
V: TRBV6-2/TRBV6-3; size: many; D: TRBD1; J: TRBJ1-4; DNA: TGTGCCAGCAGACTCGGGACAGTCCGTGAAAAACTGTTTTTT; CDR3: CASRLGTVREKLFF
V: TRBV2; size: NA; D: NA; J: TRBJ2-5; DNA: TGTGCCAGCATCGGTCGGCCGTACCGAGAGACCCAGTACTTC; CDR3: CASIGRPYRETQYF
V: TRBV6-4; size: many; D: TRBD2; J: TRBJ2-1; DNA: TGTGCCAGCAGTGGACATCCTAGCGGCAATGAGCAGTTCTTC; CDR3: CASSGHPSGNEQFF
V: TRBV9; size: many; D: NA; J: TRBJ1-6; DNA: TGTGCCAGCAGCGTAGGGGGGAATAATTCACCCCTCCACTTT; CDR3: CASSVGGNNSPLHF
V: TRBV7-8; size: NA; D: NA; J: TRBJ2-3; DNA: TGTGCCAGCAGCTTAAAAATTTGGGGCGCGAATACAGATACGCAGTATTTT; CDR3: CASSLKIWGANTDTQYF
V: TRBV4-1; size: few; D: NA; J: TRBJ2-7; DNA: TGCGCCAGCAGCCAGGGCAGTTTCTACGAGCAGTACTTC; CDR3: CASSQGSFYEQYF
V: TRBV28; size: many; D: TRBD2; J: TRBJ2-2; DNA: TGTGCCAGCAGTCGACTAGCGGGAGGTGTCGGGGAGCTGTTTTTT; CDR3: CASSRLAGGVGELFF
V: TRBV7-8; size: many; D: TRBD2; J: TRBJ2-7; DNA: TGTGCCAGCAGCTCAAGGTATTGGACTAGCGGGTTAATTCACGAGCAGTACTTC; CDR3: CASSSRYWTSGLIHEQYF
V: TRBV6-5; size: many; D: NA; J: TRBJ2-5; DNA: TGTGCCAGCAGTTACGGGGAGACCCAGTACTTC; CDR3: CASSYGETQYF
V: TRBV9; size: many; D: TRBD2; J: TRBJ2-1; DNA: TGTGCCAGCAGCGGACTAGCGGGAGGCGGTGATGAGCAGTTCTTC; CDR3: CASSGLAGGGDEQFF
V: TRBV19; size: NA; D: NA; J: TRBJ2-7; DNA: TGTGCCAGTAGTATTAAGGCAAACGAGCAGTACTTC; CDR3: CASSIKANEQYF
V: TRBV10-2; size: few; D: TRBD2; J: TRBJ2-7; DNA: TGCGCCAGCAGGCGAGATAGCGGGAGCCCCACTTACGAGCAGTACTTC; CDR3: CASRRDSGSPTYEQYF
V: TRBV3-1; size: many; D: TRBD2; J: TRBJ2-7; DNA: TGTGCCAGCAGCCACTCTAGCGGTGAGCAGTACTTC; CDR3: CASSHSSGEQYF
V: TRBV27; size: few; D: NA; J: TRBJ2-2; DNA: TGTGCCAGCAGTTGGGAGGGGGCGGTCACCGGGGAGCTGTTTTTT; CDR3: CASSWEGAVTGELFF
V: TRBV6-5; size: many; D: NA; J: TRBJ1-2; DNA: TGTGCCAGCAGTTACTCCCTTCCTGTCTATGGCTACACCTTC; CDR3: CASSYSLPVYGYTF
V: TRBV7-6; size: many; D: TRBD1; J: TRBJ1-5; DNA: TGTGCCAGCAGCTTAGGACCAGGGGGGACAGGGCCCAATCAGCCCCAGCATTTT; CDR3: CASSLGPGGTGPNQPQHF
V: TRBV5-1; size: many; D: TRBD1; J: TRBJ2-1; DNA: TGCGCCAGCACAGGCGACAGGGGGGGATTGAGTGAGCAGTTCTTC; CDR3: CASTGDRGGLSEQFF
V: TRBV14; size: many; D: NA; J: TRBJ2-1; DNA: TGTGCCAGCAGCCAAAGGGGGGGACTACCCTACAATGAGCAGTTCTTC; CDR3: CASSQRGGLPYNEQFF
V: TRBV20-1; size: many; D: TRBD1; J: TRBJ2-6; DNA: TGCAGTGCTAGAGTTCTCCCGGGACAGGGGGACTCTGGGGCCAACGTCCTGACTTTC; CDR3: CSARVLPGQGDSGANVLTF
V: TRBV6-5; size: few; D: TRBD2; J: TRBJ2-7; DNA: TGTGCCAGCAGTTATTCTTCTAGCGGGGCCACCTACGAGCAGTACTTC; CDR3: CASSYSSSGATYEQYF
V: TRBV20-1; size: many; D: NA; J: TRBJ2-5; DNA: TGCAGTGCTGGCAAACTAGAGGGACCGGAGACCCAGTACTTC; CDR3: CSAGKLEGPETQYF
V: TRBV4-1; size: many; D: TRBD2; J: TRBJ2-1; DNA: TGCGCCAGCAGCCAAGATGGCGCTTCCGGGACTAGCGGTAAAATGTTCTTC; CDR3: CASSQDGASGTSGKMFF
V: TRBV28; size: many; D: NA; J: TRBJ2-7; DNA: TGTGCCAGCAGGGGAAGTGGCGAGCAGTACTTC; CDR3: CASRGSGEQYF
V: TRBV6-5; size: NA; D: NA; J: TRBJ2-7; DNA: TGTGCCAGCAGTTCTGACAGGACTTCCTACGAGCAGTACTTC; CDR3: CASSSDRTSYEQYF
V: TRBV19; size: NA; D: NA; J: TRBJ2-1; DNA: TGTGCCAGTAGTATAGAAGCCCTTACCGTCTACAATGAGCAGTTCTTC; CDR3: CASSIEALTVYNEQFF
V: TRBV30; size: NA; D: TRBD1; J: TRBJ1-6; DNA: TGTGCCTGGAGCCACAGGGGATTCTATAATTCACCCCTCCACTTT; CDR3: CAWSHRGFYNSPLHF
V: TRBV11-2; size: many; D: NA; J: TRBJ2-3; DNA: TGTGCCAGCAGCTTACTTAGAGTCCCGGCGGATACGCAGTATTTT; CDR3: CASSLLRVPADTQYF
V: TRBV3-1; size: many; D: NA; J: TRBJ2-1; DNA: TGTGCCAGCAGCCAAGGACTAGGCGGGCGTTGGGATGAGCAGTTCTTC; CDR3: CASSQGLGGRWDEQFF
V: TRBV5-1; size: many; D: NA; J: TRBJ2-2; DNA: TGCGCCAGCAGCCCCCTGATTCGGGTGGGCACCGGGGAGCTGTTTTTT; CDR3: CASSPLIRVGTGELFF
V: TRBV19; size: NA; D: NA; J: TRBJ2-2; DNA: TGTGCCAGTATGTTCAAGAACACCGGGGAGCTGTTTTTT; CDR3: CASMFKNTGELFF
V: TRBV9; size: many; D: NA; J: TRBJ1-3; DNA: TGTGCCAGCAGCGTAGACGGGGGCCATGGCTCTGGAAACACCATATATTTT; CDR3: CASSVDGGHGSGNTIYF
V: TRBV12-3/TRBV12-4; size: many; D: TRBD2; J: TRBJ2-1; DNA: TGTGCCAGCAGTTTAGGGGGCAGCGGGAGTACCGATGAGCAGTTCTTC; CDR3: CASSLGGSGSTDEQFF
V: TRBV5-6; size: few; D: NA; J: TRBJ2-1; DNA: TGTGCCAGCAGCTTGGCGTATCGACCGAACAATGAGCAGTTCTTC; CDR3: CASSLAYRPNNEQFF
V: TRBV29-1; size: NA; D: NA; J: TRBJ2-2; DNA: TGCAGCGTTACGAACAGGAAGGGGGTCGCCGGGGAGCTGTTTTTT; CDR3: CSVTNRKGVAGELFF